The entry that follows covers one T cell receptor beta chain sequence. Produced via immunoSEQ multiplex PCR; TCRdb's table is partial and in-frame only. The table has about 68,000 clones, approximately 80% seen once. The CDR3 is 13 amino acids. Germline assignment: CDR1 MNHEY and CDR2 SVGAGI. The junction had 3 bases not matched to a gene; V was cut back by 2 bases and J by 8 bases. The source of the sample is a study of OX40 agonist ivuxolimab in advanced cancers. Source: CD4+ or CD8+ T cells sorted from blood, taken in a trial of the OX40 agonist ivuxolimab. This sequence joins TRBV6-5 and TRBJ1-2, with 9 bases lining up with TRBD1. The sequence was collected from an adult with an advanced solid tumor such as melanoma, head and neck, liver or kidney cancer. CDR3 bases: TGTGCCAGCAGTTACCGGGACAGGGAAGGCTACACCTTC. This encodes CASSYRDREGYTF.